The 28 T cell receptor beta chains in this list originate from one sample, sequenced in a study of CD8 T cells in ankylosing spondylitis. Study-level points and caveats: Made up of several highly homologous variants, a TCR beta motif appeared characteristic of ankylosing spondylitis blood.

TCRdb redid the calling of the 5' RACE reads with MiXCR, one entry per CDR3 protein. The sample includes some 840,000 distinct CDR3 sequences, approximately 12% of them seen just once. These receptors' targets are unknown. The sample taken for sequencing was blood, either unsorted or a sorted T cell fraction (not recorded which). These receptors all come from a male donor with ankylosing spondylitis.

This clonotype has a handful of counts. CDR3 protein: CAISEGGPYEQYF. DNA of the CDR3: TGTGCCATCAGTGAGGGAGGACCTTACGAGCAGTACTTC. The rearrangement links TRBV10-3 to TRBJ2-7; tentatively, D is TRBD2 (5 bases). Trimming shortened V by 2 bases and J by 4 bases, and 9 bases separated the two germline ends. Per germline, CDR1 ENHRY and CDR2 SYGVKD. This CDR3 has 13 residues.

The V gene is TRBV20-1, the J gene TRBJ2-7; 7 positions match TRBD1. The CDR3 consists of 14 residues. J was trimmed by 3 bases and V by 5 bases; bases with no gene match: 10. In germline, CDR1 is DFQATT, CDR2 SNEGSKA (reference sequence). The chain's CDR3 is CSAAQGGANYEQYF. The CDR3 bases are TGCAGTGCTGCTCAAGGGGGCGCCAACTACGAGCAGTACTTC.

The chain employs TRBV20-1 and TRBJ1-1; D gene unclear. The CDR3 length is 14 residues. The germline gives CDR1 DFQATT, CDR2 SNEGSKA (reference sequence). Deletions cut 0 bases from V and 4 bases from J, with 12 bases between. CDR3 bases: TGCAGTGCTAGAGATGTATCGGGGTCCACTGAAGCTTTCTTT. It encodes CSARDVSGSTEAFF.

The chain uses TRBV20-1 and TRBJ2-7; the match to TRBD1 covers 11 bases. V lost 3 bases to trimming and J lost 6 bases; unmatched junction nucleotides: 7. Germline CDR1 reads DFQATT; CDR2 reads SNEGSKA (reference sequence). This CDR3 region has 14 residues. The chain's CDR3 is CSARAWDRGIEQYF. Written as DNA, the CDR3 is TGCAGTGCTAGGGCATGGGACAGGGGGATCGAGCAGTACTTC.

This clonotype showed up many times. The J gene is TRBJ2-2, the V gene TRBV9, with 7 bases lining up with TRBD1. V shed 5 bases and J 6 bases; nucleotides not matched to a gene: 10. Germline V CDR1 and CDR2: SGDLS, YYNGEE. CDR3 length: 15 amino acids. CDR3 DNA: TGTGCCAGCAGTCCCCTTGGGACAGCCGCCGGGGAGCTGTTTTTT. This sequence encodes CASSPLGTAAGELFF. Using reference TRBV9 and TRBJ2-2 for the parts outside the CDR3, the full variable domain is DSGVTQTPKHLITATGQRVTLRCSPRSGDLSVYWYQQSLDQGLQFLIQYYNGEERAKGNILERFSAQQFPDLHSELNLSSLELGDSALYFCASSPLGTAAGELFFGEGSRLTVL.

The table lists this clonotype with many counts. The genes are TRBV5-5 and TRBJ2-3, with 7 bases aligning to TRBD1. J gave up 2 bases and V 4 bases, and 4 bases lay outside the gene matches. Germline V gene sequence: CDR1 SGHKS, CDR2 YYEKEE (reference sequence). The CDR3 spans 14 residues. Here the CDR3 reads CASSLQGYTDTQYF. For the CDR3, the DNA is TGTGCCAGCAGCCTACAGGGGTACACAGATACGCAGTATTTT. The complete variable domain, with remaining parts taken from reference TRBV5-5 and TRBJ2-3, reads DAGVTQSPTHLIKTRGQQVTLRCSPISGHKSVSWYQQVLGQGPQFIFQYYEKEERGRGNFPDRFSARQFPNYSSELNVNALLLGDSALYLCASSLQGYTDTQYFGPGTRLTVL.

This clonotype was seen only a few times. This chain uses TRBV29-1 with TRBJ1-4, with a tentative D call TRBD1 (5 bases). Germline CDR1 is SQVTM and CDR2 is ANQGSEA. Trimming shortened V by 2 bases and J by 8 bases, and 12 bases separated the two germline ends. This CDR3 comprises 13 residues. This CDR3 is CSVEYQGLEKLFF. The CDR3 region has the DNA TGCAGCGTTGAATATCAGGGTCTGGAAAAACTGTTTTTT.

This clonotype was observed a handful of times. The chain couples TRBV10-3 to TRBJ1-4; TRBD1 aligns across 11 bases. Germline V lookup: CDR1 ENHRY, CDR2 SYGVKD. Trimming cost V 8 bases and J 8 bases; bases outside gene matches: 4. This CDR3 comprises 13 residues. CDR3 loop: CAIGQGAEEKLFF. The CDR3 DNA sequence: TGTGCCATCGGACAGGGGGCAGAGGAAAAACTGTTTTTT.

This clonotype was detected only a few times. This chain connects TRBV7-9 to TRBJ2-1, with a possible D match to TRBD1 (6 bases). The germline CDR1 and CDR2 sequences are SEHNR and FQNEAQ (reference sequence). The CDR3 is made up of 13 amino acids. The V gene lost 2 bases and the J gene lost 12 bases, with 14 bases spanning the gap. CDR3 loop: CASSLYQGPRQFF. The CDR3 coding sequence is TGTGCCAGCAGCTTATATCAGGGGCCAAGGCAGTTCTTC. The variable domain in full, with the rest retrieved from reference TRBV7-9 and TRBJ2-1, is DTGVSQNPRHKITKRGQNVTFRCDPISEHNRLYWYRQTLGQGPEFLTYFQNEAQLEKSRLLSDRFSAERPKGSFSTLEIQRTEQGDSAMYLCASSLYQGPRQFFGPGTRLTVL.

V gene TRBV20-1 combines with J gene TRBJ1-6; D ambiguous. From germline, CDR1 is DFQATT and CDR2 SNEGSKA (reference sequence). This CDR3 has 13 residues. V was cut by 3 bases and J by 11 bases, with 14 bases left in between. This CDR3 is CSASSASGTPLHF. The CDR3 DNA reads as TGCAGTGCTAGCTCGGCCTCCGGGACACCCCTCCACTTT.

This clonotype has at least ten counts. The V and J genes are TRBV7-9 and TRBJ2-1; D not certain. V gave up 5 bases and J gave up 6 bases, with 17 bases separating them. The CDR3 sequence is 15 residues long. Per germline, CDR1 SEHNR and CDR2 FQNEAQ (reference sequence). For the CDR3, the DNA is TGTGCCAGCAGCATCCTAGGGTCAAACTCCAATGAGCAGTTCTTC. This translates into CASSILGSNSNEQFF.

The V and J genes are TRBV30 and TRBJ2-2; D not certain. Germline V gives CDR1 GTSNPN, CDR2 SVGIG (reference sequence). The V end was cut by 2 bases, the J end by 5 bases, with 3 bases between. The CDR3 covers 11 residues. In DNA, the CDR3 is TGTGCCTGGAGTTGGACCGGGGAGCTGTTTTTT. This gives the protein CAWSWTGELFF.

In its sample, this clonotype was seen many times. The rearrangement links TRBV18 to TRBJ1-6, with TRBD1 matching over 7 bases. The V gene end was trimmed by 3 bases and the J gene end by 7 bases; junction bases not matched to a gene: 12. This CDR3 is 17 amino acids long. The germline gives CDR1 KGHSH, CDR2 LQKENI. CDR3 region: CASSPSTWDRPNSPLHF. In DNA, the CDR3 is TGTGCCAGCTCACCCTCAACATGGGACAGACCAAATTCACCCCTCCACTTT.

V and J are TRBV9 and TRBJ2-5; 7 positions agree with TRBD1. Germline trimming cut 6 bases from V and 3 bases from J; bases unmatched to any gene: 8. Germline-derived CDR1 and CDR2 are SGDLS and YYNGEE. This CDR3 has 14 residues. The CDR3 DNA reads as TGTGCCAGCACGCCACTAGGGACAGAAGAGACCCAGTACTTC. Protein product: CASTPLGTEETQYF.

This clonotype appeared many times. The chain couples TRBV28 to TRBJ2-1; TRBD2 matches 10 bases. The CDR3 runs to 14 residues. The J segment lost 8 bases and the V segment lost 2 bases, leaving 3 bases of the junction unmatched. Germline assignment: CDR1 MDHEN and CDR2 SYDVKM. The CDR3 reads CASSLRLAGDEQFF. CDR3 nucleotides: TGTGCCAGCAGTTTAAGGCTAGCGGGAGATGAGCAGTTCTTC.

V and J are TRBV7-8 and TRBJ2-1; 11 nucleotides match TRBD2. V shed 5 bases and J 2 bases; nucleotides not matched to a gene: 2. Germline CDR1 and CDR2: SGHVS and FQNEAQ. This CDR3 has 15 amino acids. The CDR3 DNA follows: TGTGCCAGCAGCGTGACTAGCGGGACCTACAATGAGCAGTTCTTC. It encodes CASSVTSGTYNEQFF.

J is TRBJ1-1 and V is TRBV7-9; the D gene is possibly TRBD1 (6 bases). V lost 6 bases, J lost 3 bases, and 20 bases lay in between. The germline gives CDR1 SEHNR, CDR2 FQNEAQ (reference sequence). The CDR3 contains 16 residues. The CDR3 loop reads CASRLPGAFGYTEAFF. Here the CDR3 DNA reads TGTGCCAGCAGATTACCAGGGGCGTTTGGGTACACTGAAGCTTTCTTT. Variable domain in full (rest from reference TRBV7-9 and TRBJ1-1): DTGVSQNPRHKITKRGQNVTFRCDPISEHNRLYWYRQTLGQGPEFLTYFQNEAQLEKSRLLSDRFSAERPKGSFSTLEIQRTEQGDSAMYLCASRLPGAFGYTEAFFGQGTRLTVV.

This clonotype has more than one count but fewer than ten. The chain is built from TRBV7-2 and TRBJ2-5; perhaps TRBD2 as D (6 bases). Germline CDR1 reads SGHTA; CDR2 reads FQGNSA. Trimming cost V 0 bases and J 6 bases, with 11 bases left between them. CDR3 length equals 14 residues. The CDR3 sequence: CASSLALGGQTQYF. CDR3 coding DNA: TGTGCCAGCAGCTTAGCCCTGGGGGGTCAGACCCAGTACTTC.

The chain employs TRBV5-1 and TRBJ2-2, with 10 bases fitting TRBD2. The CDR3 extends over 16 amino acids. CDR1 and CDR2 (germline): SGHRS, YFSETQ. V lost 0 bases and J lost 6; bases outside the gene matches: 5. CDR3 region: CASSLAPSGSPGELFF. Here the CDR3 DNA reads TGCGCCAGCAGCTTGGCCCCTAGCGGGAGTCCCGGGGAGCTGTTTTTT.

This clonotype was counted many times. V is TRBV5-1 and J is TRBJ2-1; a possible D gene is TRBD2 (5 bases). V was clipped by 2 bases and J by 7 bases, with 10 bases between them. Germline V gene lookup returns CDR1 SGHRS and CDR2 YFSETQ. The CDR3 totals 13 residues. Here the CDR3 reads CASSFPPGNEQFF. CDR3 coding DNA: TGCGCCAGCAGCTTCCCCCCGGGGAATGAGCAGTTCTTC.

This chain joins TRBV5-1 and TRBJ1-2; D is unclear. Germline V lookup: CDR1 SGHRS, CDR2 YFSETQ. Trimming left V 0 bases short and J 4 bases short, with 13 bases between. CDR3 length equals 15 residues. The DNA of the CDR3 is TGCGCCAGCAGCTTGGTCCCCCCGAACAGCTATGGCTACACCTTC. It yields the protein CASSLVPPNSYGYTF.

This sequence joins TRBV6-1 and TRBJ2-7, with D possibly TRBD1 on 5 matching bases. In germline, CDR1 is MNHNS, CDR2 SASEGT. The CDR3 is 13 residues long. Written as DNA, the CDR3 is TGTGCGAGCCTGGACACGAGCTCCTACGAGCAGTACTTC. Translated, it gives CASLDTSSYEQYF.

There are many counts of this clonotype. The V call is TRBV7-2, the J call TRBJ2-2, with 7 bases identical to TRBD2. Germline V gives CDR1 SGHTA, CDR2 FQGNSA. The CDR3 spans 17 residues. V lost 1 base and J lost 3; bases outside the gene matches: 8. CDR3: CASSLVFTGGYTGELFF. In DNA, the CDR3 is TGTGCCAGCAGCTTAGTGTTCACGGGAGGTTACACCGGGGAGCTGTTTTTT.

This clonotype was counted only a few times. This chain links TRBV4-3 with TRBJ1-2; tentative D call: TRBD1 (5 bases). This CDR3 spans 14 amino acids. Germline CDR1 and CDR2: LGHNA and YSLEER. V dropped 0 bases and J dropped 8 bases, with 13 bases sitting between them. The CDR3 sequence is CASSQDRQGDGYTF. The CDR3 bases are TGCGCCAGCAGCCAAGATCGGCAGGGCGACGGCTACACCTTC.

This clonotype was seen only once. J is TRBJ2-1 and V is TRBV3-1; 9 bases are a match to TRBD2. Trimming took 11 bases from V and 3 from J; bases not matched to a gene: 11. In germline, CDR1 is LGHDT, CDR2 YNNKEL (reference sequence). The length of the CDR3 is 15 residues. Here the CDR3 reads CASRIAGANYNEQFF. CDR3 nucleotides: TGTGCCTCTCGCATAGCGGGAGCGAACTACAATGAGCAGTTCTTC.

CDR3 DNA: TGTGCCAGCAGTCGTTTACGAGGAGCAAAACTGTTTTTT. As protein: CASSRLRGAKLFF. J is TRBJ1-4 and V is TRBV28; D ambiguous. Trimming removed 5 bases at V and 10 bases at J, with 14 bases between. Germline values: CDR1 MDHEN, CDR2 SYDVKM. The CDR3 length is 13 residues.

This chain links TRBV20-1 with TRBJ2-7, with a weak D call TRBD2 (6 bases). This CDR3 contains 12 residues. Looked up from germline, CDR1 is DFQATT and CDR2 is SNEGSKA (reference sequence). The V gene lost 3 bases and the J gene lost 4 bases, with 10 bases spanning the gap. The DNA for the CDR3 is TGCAGTGCTAGGGGCGGGAAGTACGAGCAGTACTTC. This sequence encodes CSARGGKYEQYF.

This clonotype was observed a few times. The chain couples TRBV5-5 to TRBJ2-2; D uncertain. Germline CDR1 reads SGHKS; CDR2 reads YYEKEE (reference sequence). CDR3 length equals 16 residues. Trimming shortened V by 0 bases and J by 7 bases, and 16 bases separated the two germline ends. DNA for the CDR3: TGTGCCAGCAGCTTGGATTTTCATCCCTTGGGCGGGGAGCTGTTTTTT. Translation gives CASSLDFHPLGGELFF. Full variable domain (missing parts from reference TRBV5-5 and TRBJ2-2): DAGVTQSPTHLIKTRGQQVTLRCSPISGHKSVSWYQQVLGQGPQFIFQYYEKEERGRGNFPDRFSARQFPNYSSELNVNALLLGDSALYLCASSLDFHPLGGELFFGEGSRLTVL.